A selection of T cell receptor beta chains follows, all from one sample in a study of cytomegalovirus exposure and HLA in healthy donors. Method: immunoSEQ multiplex PCR; TCRdb's copy keeps in-frame clones and lacks some. The table lists 110,000 or so clones, 65% to 85% of them singletons. The sample taken for sequencing was PBMCs. All receptors derive from a woman younger than 35 in good health and CMV-seronegative. CDR3s leave out the opening cysteine and the closing phenylalanine or tryptophan. The order of the fields is V gene, CDR3 protein.

TRBV4-1	ASSLTGVEETQY
TRBV19	ASSAAGSGSQH
TRBV7-2	ASSLATGVTDTQY
TRBV29-1	SAASVTEAF
TRBV11-2	ASSLAGGTEAF
TRBV6-6	ASRGQELYNSPLH
TRBV2	ASSVDRVNTEAF
TRBV15	ATSREGGQGLLDTQY
TRBV19	ASRRGGDTEAF
TRBV5-1	ASSLSGSGTDTQY
TRBV12-5	ASGPSGQGNTEAF
TRBV11-3	ASSLRQGPLTGELF
TRBV4-3	ASSLGPGTADLRTQY
TRBV19	ASSPSWDSYGYT
TRBV5-4	ASSLRTSGNYNEQF
TRBV18	ASSPPPGQRNQPQH
TRBV4-3	ASSQDRGQGAVGYT
TRBV7-2	ASSLAPQGTGTDTQY
TRBV12-5	ASGLDRLTGDTEAF
TRBV29-1	SVAGHPLNTEAF
TRBV5-6	ASSRGGGNQPQH
TRBV4-1	ASSLGQDGRNNQPQH
TRBV10-3	ATAPGLGSYEQY
TRBV4-1	ASSAGEGDTETQY
TRBV6-6	ASSYERFMNTEAF
TRBV28	ASSPNLWTSGLATILYNEQF
TRBV30	AFRGGGNTIY
TRBV11-1	ASSLAGASYEQY
TRBV5-1	ASSGRGGSGYGYT
TRBV4-1	ASSQDRLAGTYEQY
TRBV2	ASTLGGVYNEQF
TRBV10-3	AISEVGILDTEAF
TRBV5-1	ASSSYRGPKNIQY
TRBV19	ASSMGASGFSYNEQF
TRBV6-5	ASSTRVHPYEQY
TRBV6-5	ASSFRQGGARYGYT
TRBV6-5	ASSPNRGTEAF
TRBV7-9	ASSLFNGGEGGYT
TRBV6-5	ASSPGTSGLNEQF
TRBV19	ASTLLAGGGTGELF
TRBV5-4	ASSVGTSSYNEQF
TRBV12-5	ASGLFLPGAF
TRBV4-3	ASSQGGHRDGYT
TRBV2	ASSVVHNNEQF
TRBV18	ASSETGNTEAF